The clone carrying this T cell receptor beta chain occurred many times. The antigen is unknown. The V and J ends lost 2 bases and 4 bases, in that order; junction bases with no gene match: 10. From germline, CDR1 is MNHEY and CDR2 SVGAGI. There are 16 residues in the CDR3. Amplified regions were TCR beta CDR3 sequences from RNA transcripts. A first-round RT-PCR of the TCR CDR3 used the HTBI primer set. TCRdb fed the multiplex PCR reads into MiXCR, producing one record per CDR3 protein. Here the sample spans 500,000 to 650,000 distinct CDR3 sequences, more than 15% being singletons. This specimen comes from a study of T cells in Graves' hyperthyroidism and ophthalmopathy. Looking at the study overall: Specimen type is peripheral blood, collected at initial diagnosis prior to any treatment.

Study conclusions and caveats: Most clonotypes expanded in thyroid above 0.001 were likewise present in blood.

This TCR came from a woman aged 18-29 years with Graves' ophthalmopathy. Sequencing was done on a sample of blood. The V and J genes are TRBV6-5 and TRBJ1-1; 7 nucleotides align to TRBD1. The CDR3 coding sequence is TGTGCCAGCAGTTACGCCGATGAGGGGGCGAGCACTGAAGCTTTCTTT. Translating it yields CASSYADEGASTEAFF.